This T cell receptor beta chain appears in the sequencing data of a study of T cell repertoires in cytomegalovirus infection. TCRdb independently ran MiXCR on the reads; one entry per CDR3 protein. The sample includes hundreds of thousands of distinct CDR3 sequences, 24% of them seen just once. V was pared by 0 bases and J by 3 bases, with 3 bases of the junction left unmatched. CDR3 length equals 15 residues. Germline CDR1 SGHVS, CDR2 FQNEAQ. About this clonotype: A much larger clone differs from this one at a single base, so this may be a read error. The conserved closing phenylalanine or tryptophan is absent in this CDR3, likely reflecting a read error.

Sequencing used CD8+ T cells from PBMCs. This clonotype originated in a human donor in good health (CMV status not recorded). Some clones in this sample may be carry-over from other donors' samples. V is TRBV7-8 and J is TRBJ2-5; 8 bases are a match to TRBD2. As DNA, the CDR3 is TGTGCCAGCAGCTTAGCCGGGGGGGCAGAAGAGACCCAGTACTCC. Translated, it gives CASSLAGGAEETQYS.